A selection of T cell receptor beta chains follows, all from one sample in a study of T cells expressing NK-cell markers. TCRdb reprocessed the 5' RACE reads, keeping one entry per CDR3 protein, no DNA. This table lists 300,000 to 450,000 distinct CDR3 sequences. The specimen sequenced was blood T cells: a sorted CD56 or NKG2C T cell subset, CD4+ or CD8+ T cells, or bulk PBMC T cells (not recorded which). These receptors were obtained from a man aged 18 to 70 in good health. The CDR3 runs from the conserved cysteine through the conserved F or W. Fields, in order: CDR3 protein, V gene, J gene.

CDR3: CASSSSTGWTEAFF
V: TRBV7-2
J: TRBJ1-1

CDR3: CASSTLVRAHTEAFF
V: TRBV21-1
J: TRBJ1-1

CDR3: CASSLQGTSEYEQYF
V: TRBV11-2
J: TRBJ2-7

CDR3: CASSRKYSGKLNTEAFF
V: TRBV5-1
J: TRBJ1-1

CDR3: CSAPAPGQGNTEAFF
V: TRBV20-1
J: TRBJ1-1

CDR3: CASSLQGRLQPQHF
V: TRBV2
J: TRBJ1-5

CDR3: CAWSVTGSTQYF
V: TRBV30
J: TRBJ2-3

CDR3: CSVGVRFSGNTIYF
V: TRBV29-1
J: TRBJ1-3

CDR3: CSARATGGMGYTF
V: TRBV20-1
J: TRBJ1-2

CDR3: CASSLRQSRVYGYTF
V: TRBV12-3/TRBV12-4
J: TRBJ1-2

CDR3: CASSDQGAVNTEAFF
V: TRBV6-1
J: TRBJ1-1

CDR3: CASSQTGAPGLANTGELFF
V: TRBV3-1
J: TRBJ2-2

CDR3: CASSLVSRLAGTKDTDTQYF
V: TRBV13
J: TRBJ2-3

CDR3: CASSLRGLSSGANVLTF
V: TRBV5-5
J: TRBJ2-6

CDR3: CASNPRTGVVPSEQYF
V: TRBV2
J: TRBJ2-7

CDR3: CASSSGSGVSNQPQHF
V: TRBV7-8
J: TRBJ1-5

CDR3: CASSSSPRRDQPQHF
V: TRBV27
J: TRBJ1-5

CDR3: CSANGAGQMNTEAFF
V: TRBV20-1
J: TRBJ1-1

CDR3: CASSPSGWSTYNEQFF
V: TRBV18
J: TRBJ2-1

CDR3: CATKARVQAGLGYTF
V: TRBV7-9
J: TRBJ1-2

CDR3: CASSLLRGNYNSPLHF
V: TRBV14
J: TRBJ1-6

CDR3: CASRIKGLGTGELFF
V: TRBV2
J: TRBJ2-2

CDR3: CASSSQGVETQYF
V: TRBV11-2
J: TRBJ2-5

CDR3: CSARDLVQSNTEAFF
V: TRBV20-1
J: TRBJ1-1

CDR3: CASSLFSGRSTDTQYF
V: TRBV4-2
J: TRBJ2-3

CDR3: CASTPYRAGQETQYF
V: TRBV12-3/TRBV12-4
J: TRBJ2-5

CDR3: CASSYRASYNEQFF
V: TRBV27
J: TRBJ2-1

CDR3: CASSFRVLSYYGYTF
V: TRBV12-3/TRBV12-4
J: TRBJ1-2

CDR3: CASSPWTVSYNEQFF
V: TRBV18
J: TRBJ2-1

CDR3: CASSQRSQGARNEQFF
V: TRBV5-1
J: TRBJ2-1

CDR3: CASSPWDREKTQYF
V: TRBV5-1
J: TRBJ2-5

CDR3: CASSLTAWGRTDYEQYF
V: TRBV13
J: TRBJ2-7

CDR3: CASSATGVDEKLFF
V: TRBV5-6
J: TRBJ1-4